The 21 T cell receptor beta chains listed next were all sequenced from one sample in a study of beta chain features in type 1 diabetes. TCRB transcripts that were expressed got sequenced, as all of the isolated RNA had been reverse transcribed. Profiled with immunoSEQ multiplex PCR; TCRdb holds only in-frame clones, not every one. The sample lists 810,000 or so clones; under 20% were seen once. The sequenced sample was naive CD4+ T cells from blood. The receptors originated from a woman under 30 in good health.

The chain has TRBV9 and TRBJ2-3; D possibly corresponds to TRBD2 (5 bases). Per the germline V gene, CDR1 is SGDLS and CDR2 is YYNGEE. The CDR3 spans 13 residues. Deletions cut 2 bases from V and 5 bases from J, with 9 bases between. The CDR3 bases are TGTGCCAGCAGCGTGAGGGTATTAGATACGCAGTATTTT. Residues: CASSVRVLDTQYF.

The chain has TRBV4-1 and TRBJ2-6; D is uncertain. Trimming took 4 bases from V and 4 from J, leaving 14 bases between them. This CDR3 comprises 16 residues. CDR1 and CDR2 (germline): MGHRA, YSYEKL. The CDR3 is CASSPITARGANVLTF. For the CDR3, the DNA is TGCGCCAGCAGCCCAATCACCGCTCGCGGGGCCAACGTCCTGACTTTC.

A note on this clone: The same CDR3 is also encoded by other DNA sequences in this sample. In nucleotides, the CDR3 is TGTGCCAGCAGTCTACAGGGCCGGAACACTGAAGCTTTCTTT. This encodes CASSLQGRNTEAFF. V is TRBV27 and J is TRBJ1-1; D perhaps matches TRBD1 (6 bases). This CDR3 spans 14 amino acids. CDR1 is MNHEY and CDR2 is SMNVEV in the germline V gene (reference sequence). V gave up 5 bases and J gave up 1 base, with 11 bases separating them.

The chain is built from TRBV5-6 and TRBJ2-1; 7 positions match TRBD1. Germline V lookup: CDR1 SGHDT, CDR2 YYEEEE. J lost 8 bases, V lost 4 bases, and 9 bases had no gene match. The CDR3 loop spans 14 amino acids. CDR3 residues: CASSRQGTAYEQFF. The CDR3 nucleotides are TGTGCCAGCAGCCGACAGGGAACGGCGTATGAGCAGTTCTTC.

This clone came up a few times. The chain couples TRBV4-3 to TRBJ2-6; no reliable D call. Germline V gene lookup returns CDR1 LGHNA and CDR2 YSLEER. The CDR3 spans 16 residues. Trimming left V 0 bases short and J 4 bases short, with 10 bases between. The CDR3 region has the DNA TGCGCCAGCAGCCAAGACTTGGCGCTGGGGGCCAACGTCCTGACTTTC. Encoded protein: CASSQDLALGANVLTF.

The chain is built from TRBV5-8 and TRBJ2-2, with D perhaps matching TRBD1 (6 bases). CDR1 is SGHTS and CDR2 is YDEGEE in the germline V gene. The germline V and J ends were trimmed by 4 bases and 1 base, with 11 bases remaining between them. The CDR3 sequence is 15 residues long. CDR3 DNA: TGTGCCAGCAGCCCTGGGACATTGAACACCGGGGAGCTGTTTTTT. Translation: CASSPGTLNTGELFF. Together with reference TRBV5-8 and TRBJ2-2, the CDR3 gives the full variable domain: EAGVTQSPTHLIKTRGQQATLRCSPISGHTSVYWYQQALGLGLQFLLWYDEGEERNRGNFPPRFSGRQFPNYSSELNVNALELEDSALYLCASSPGTLNTGELFFGEGSRLTVL.

This clone was recorded a few times. The chain has TRBV7-8 and TRBJ2-3, with D perhaps matching TRBD1 (6 bases). Germline V gene sequence: CDR1 SGHVS, CDR2 FQNEAQ. The CDR3 extends over 15 amino acids. With 1 base removed from V and 2 bases from J, the gap between germline ends came to 10 bases. This chain's CDR3 is CASSLVGQITDTQYF. The CDR3, as DNA: TGTGCCAGCAGCTTAGTAGGACAGATCACAGATACGCAGTATTTT.

This clone came up a few times. J is TRBJ2-2 and V is TRBV9; D might be TRBD2 (5 bases). Germline CDR1 reads SGDLS; CDR2 reads YYNGEE. CDR3 length equals 15 residues. Between the trimmed V and J ends, which lost 2 bases and 4 bases, there was a span of 12 bases. CDR3 nucleotide sequence: TGTGCCAGCAGCGTTGATAGCGCTCTCACCGGGGAGCTGTTTTTT. This translates into CASSVDSALTGELFF.

This clone has only a few counts. The genes are TRBV7-9 and TRBJ1-1; D is unclear. The V gene's germline CDR1 is SEHNR and CDR2 FQNEAQ (reference sequence). The CDR3 has 10 residues. V was pared by 8 bases and J by 1 base, with 2 bases between. The CDR3 coding sequence is TGTGCCAGCGGGAACACTGAAGCTTTCTTT. This encodes CASGNTEAFF.

The table lists this clone with a few counts. The genes are TRBV9 and TRBJ2-1; the match to TRBD2 covers 8 bases. Germline CDR1 SGDLS, CDR2 YYNGEE. V lost 1 base, J lost 0 bases, and 6 bases stayed unmatched. This CDR3 has 17 residues. Here the CDR3 reads CASSVTGGPSSYNEQFF. Written as DNA, the CDR3 is TGTGCCAGCAGCGTAACGGGAGGGCCTAGCTCCTACAATGAGCAGTTCTTC.

This clone was picked up a small number of times. Within the sample, other DNA sequences also encode this same CDR3. CDR3 sequence (DNA): TGTGCCACCAGCAGAGTCCTTCAGGGCGGGGAGCTGTTTTTT. Amino acid sequence: CATSRVLQGGELFF. The rearrangement uses TRBV15 and TRBJ2-2; D possibly corresponds to TRBD1 (5 bases). The V gene's germline CDR1 is LNHNV and CDR2 YYDKDF (reference sequence). V lost 1 base, J lost 7 bases, and 10 bases lay in between. CDR3 length: 14 residues.

This sequence joins TRBV5-1 and TRBJ2-3; unclear D gene. Trimming left V 0 bases short and J 2 bases short, with 10 bases between. The CDR3 length is 15 residues. CDR1 and CDR2 from the germline V gene are SGHRS and YFSETQ. The CDR3 DNA reads TGCGCCAGCAGCTTGGTGGTCAGTAACACAGATACGCAGTATTTT. Translation gives CASSLVVSNTDTQYF.

This rearrangement joins TRBV6-6 to TRBJ2-7; 7 bases match TRBD2. Germline loops: CDR1 MNHNY, CDR2 SVGAGI (reference sequence). Losses at the gene ends were 6 bases for V and 4 bases for J; bases not matched to a gene: 9. The CDR3 sequence is 14 residues long. For the CDR3, the DNA is TGTGCCAGCAGCCGCTATGGCGGGGGATACGAGCAGTACTTC. It yields the protein CASSRYGGGYEQYF.

The sample holds a few counts of this clone. V and J are TRBV9 and TRBJ2-3; D is uncertain. From germline, CDR1 is SGDLS and CDR2 YYNGEE. Trimming removed 0 bases at V and 2 bases at J, with 10 bases between. The CDR3 contains 15 residues. This chain's CDR3 is CASSVVGELTDTQYF. DNA of the CDR3: TGTGCCAGCAGCGTAGTTGGGGAACTCACAGATACGCAGTATTTT.

The chain has TRBV5-1 and TRBJ2-3, with 10 positions matching TRBD2. Germline V lookup: CDR1 SGHRS, CDR2 YFSETQ. With 2 bases clipped from V and 1 base from J, the junction kept 13 bases outside the gene matches. This CDR3 is built from 19 residues. The CDR3 nucleotides read TGCGCCAGCAGCTTCCGGGACAGAAGCGGGAGGGGGCGCACAGATACGCAGTATTTT. As protein: CASSFRDRSGRGRTDTQYF. The full variable domain, completed using reference TRBV5-1 and TRBJ2-3, is KAGVTQTPRYLIKTRGQQVTLSCSPISGHRSVSWYQQTPGQGLQFLFEYFSETQRNKGNFPGRFSGRQFSNSRSEMNVSTLELGDSALYLCASSFRDRSGRGRTDTQYFGPGTRLTVL.

The gene calls are TRBV5-4 and TRBJ1-2; D is possibly TRBD1 (5 bases). Germline loops: CDR1 SGHNT, CDR2 YYREEE (reference sequence). This CDR3 has 15 amino acids. Trimming took off 1 base at V and 6 bases at J, with 16 bases between the two ends. CDR3 sequence: CASSLFRGALDGYTF. The CDR3 nucleotides are TGTGCCAGCAGCTTGTTCCGCGGGGCCTTGGATGGCTACACCTTC.

This clone was seen only a few times. V usage is TRBV7-2 and J usage is TRBJ2-7, with D unresolved. The germline V gene has CDR1 SGHTA and CDR2 FQGNSA. The CDR3 extends over 13 amino acids. Trimming cost V 7 bases and J 3 bases, with 13 bases left between them. The CDR3 bases are TGTGCCAGCACCTCCAGTATAGGCTACGAGCAGTACTTC. It translates to CASTSSIGYEQYF.

This clone was found a few times. The chain recombines TRBV4-1 with TRBJ2-2; D remains ambiguous. This CDR3 contains 12 residues. Germline V gene lookup returns CDR1 MGHRA and CDR2 YSYEKL. Trimming shortened V by 3 bases and J by 2 bases, and 1 base separated the two germline ends. DNA for the CDR3: TGCGCCAGCAGCCACAACACCGGGGAGCTGTTTTTT. This codes for CASSHNTGELFF.

This clone came up a few times. V and J are TRBV19 and TRBJ2-1; 9 nucleotides align to TRBD2. The CDR3 spans 15 residues. Per the germline V gene, CDR1 is LNHDA and CDR2 is SQIVND (reference sequence). With V trimmed by 3 bases and J by 4 bases, 4 bases remained unmatched. CDR3: CASSIASGAYNEQFF. The CDR3 coding sequence is TGTGCCAGTAGTATTGCTAGCGGGGCGTACAATGAGCAGTTCTTC.

This clone has a handful of counts. This chain connects TRBV28 to TRBJ2-4; 7 bases align to TRBD1. The CDR3 is 13 amino acids. CDR1 is MDHEN, CDR2 SYDVKM, per germline. The V gene end was trimmed by 7 bases and the J gene end by 7 bases; junction bases not matched to a gene: 7. CDR3 bases: TGTGCCAGCACAAAGACAGGGTTGAACATTCAGTACTTC. Translation: CASTKTGLNIQYF. Variable domain in full (rest from reference TRBV28 and TRBJ2-4): DVKVTQSSRYLVKRTGEKVFLECVQDMDHENMFWYRQDPGLGLRLIYFSYDVKMKEKGDIPEGYSVSREKKERFSLILESASTNQTSMYLCASTKTGLNIQYFGAGTRLSVL.

This chain uses TRBV11-2 with TRBJ2-1; TRBD2 might be the D (7 bases). Trimming removed 4 bases at V and 3 bases at J, with 16 bases between. Germline values: CDR1 SGHAT, CDR2 FQNNGV. The CDR3 is made up of 16 amino acids. DNA of the CDR3: TGTGCCAGCAGCTCCCTTCCGGGGGGCATCTACAATGAGCAGTTCTTC. Protein sequence: CASSSLPGGIYNEQFF.